This T cell receptor beta chain was sequenced during a study of breast tumors, draining lymph nodes, adjacent tissues. Axillary draining lymph nodes of breast cancer patients supplied the node samples. This clonotype was seen repeatedly, ten times or more. The target antigen is unknown. One entry per CDR3 protein, called by TCRdb with MiXCR from the multiplex PCR reads. The sample carries 150,000 to 200,000 distinct CDR3 sequences, 33% recorded once. Findings of the study overall: Tumor TCR diversity was below lymph nodes but above nontumor tissue. Luminal-like breast cancer showed significantly higher tumor–nontumor repertoire similarity than basal-like. The data were judged consistent with most tumor T cells coming from lymph node and expanding in tumor.

Germline V lookup: CDR1 MGHRA, CDR2 YSYEKL. There are 15 residues in the CDR3. V was clipped by 5 bases and J by 7 bases, with 17 bases between them. The receptor was derived from a female donor with breast cancer. Some clones in this sample may be carry-over from other donors' samples. The sequencing input was axillary lymph node tissue. This rearrangement joins TRBV4-1 to TRBJ1-4; D is uncertain. CDR3 amino acids: CASSFRALRLEKLFF. The CDR3 DNA reads as TGCGCCAGCAGCTTCCGGGCCCTAAGACTTGAAAAACTGTTTTTT.